This T cell receptor (beta chain) came from a study of T cells after yellow fever vaccination. Overall study results and limits: Most clones from primary vaccination were detected again post-booster (approximately 97% CD4, about 88% CD8). Abundant bulk-derived clonotypes could contaminate FACS-sorted repertoires.

Germline CDR1 and CDR2: DFQATT and SNEGSKA (reference sequence). V dropped 0 bases and J dropped 2 bases, with 4 bases sitting between them. The length of the CDR3 is 12 residues. TCRdb processed the 5' RACE reads anew with MiXCR; each CDR3 protein has one entry. The sample yields 300,000 to 350,000 distinct CDR3 sequences, approximately 4% seen once. This clonotype occurred many times. What it binds is not known. The sequences come from PBMCs, collected 5 days after the yellow fever booster vaccination. This receptor was obtained from a man aged 18-30 years who received the YFV17D yellow fever vaccine. This chain connects TRBV20-1 to TRBJ2-5; D gene unclear. DNA for the CDR3: TGCAGTGCTAGAGAGTATCAAGAGACCCAGTACTTC. This sequence encodes CSAREYQETQYF.